Sequencing of this T cell receptor beta chain was carried out in a study of T cell responses to AZD1222 COVID-19 vaccine. Overall study findings and caveats: AZD1222 recipients seropositive at baseline numbered only six or seven. In all cases, repertoires were sampled only after the peak T cell response. Clonal diversity was possibly underestimated, and white British individuals and females predominated among donors.

Method: immunoSEQ multiplex PCR; TCRdb's copy keeps in-frame clones and lacks some. The table lists about 100,000 clones, around 87% of them singletons, with 10% in the top ten. Per germline, CDR1 ENHRY and CDR2 SYGVKD. Trimming took 9 bases from V and 1 from J, leaving 6 bases between them. The CDR3 consists of 11 residues. Pooled together were second doses at about 4 or about 12 weeks. As concerns this clone: Antigen: not known.

This TCR came from an adult who received the AZD1222 COVID-19 vaccine. The chain couples TRBV10-3 to TRBJ1-1, with a possible D match to TRBD1 (5 bases). The sequencing used peripheral blood, collected 28 days after the second AZD1222 dose. For the CDR3, the DNA is TGTGCCATACAGGAGAACACTGAAGCTTTCTTT. It specifies CAIQENTEAFF.